One and the same sample provided the 20 T cell receptor beta chains below, sequenced in a study of T-cell memory formation after mild COVID-19. MiXCR was run by TCRdb on the 5' RACE reads, yielding one entry per CDR3 protein. The sample includes about 320,000 distinct CDR3 sequences, 13% to 15% of them seen just once. What was sequenced was PBMCs or a T cell subset sorted from them (not recorded which). The receptors shown here come from a man younger than 30 who had mild COVID-19 (a few samples of this study predate the infection). Cell type and time point are not known.

This clonotype was seen a few times. The V gene is TRBV7-8, the J gene TRBJ2-2; D is undetermined. Trimming took 4 bases from V and 2 from J, leaving 8 bases between them. In germline, CDR1 is SGHVS, CDR2 FQNEAQ. This CDR3 is built from 14 residues. The CDR3 nucleotides are TGTGCCAGCAGCTCAGACCTAAACACCGGGGAGCTGTTTTTT. This translates into CASSSDLNTGELFF.

The chain links TRBV7-2 to TRBJ2-7; D gene ambiguous. This CDR3 spans 15 amino acids. The V end was cut by 3 bases, the J end by 4 bases, with 16 bases between. Per the germline V gene, CDR1 is SGHTA and CDR2 is FQGNSA. CDR3 in amino acids: CASSFSPEKGYEQYF. Written as DNA, the CDR3 is TGTGCCAGCAGCTTTAGTCCCGAGAAAGGGTACGAGCAGTACTTC. The full variable domain, completed using reference TRBV7-2 and TRBJ2-7, is GAGVSQSPSNKVTEKGKDVELRCDPISGHTALYWYRQSLGQGLEFLIYFQGNSAPDKSGLPSDRFSAERTGGSVSTLTIQRTQQEDSAVYLCASSFSPEKGYEQYFGPGTRLTVT.

This chain joins TRBV6-5 and TRBJ2-6, with no clear D. The length of the CDR3 is 17 residues. In germline, CDR1 is MNHEY, CDR2 SVGAGI. V was trimmed by 2 bases and J by 1 base, leaving 12 bases between them. The CDR3 sequence: CASSYRMGPSGANVLTF. CDR3 in DNA: TGTGCCAGCAGTTACCGGATGGGCCCGTCTGGGGCCAACGTCCTGACTTTC.

Ten or more counts support this clonotype. This chain connects TRBV7-2 to TRBJ2-1; TRBD2 matches at 11 bases. The CDR3 sequence is 16 residues long. V was pared by 5 bases and J by 4 bases, with 7 bases of the junction left unmatched. Per germline, CDR1 SGHTA and CDR2 FQGNSA. The CDR3 DNA reads TGTGCCAGCAGCCCGGACGCTAGCGGGGGGTACAATGAGCAGTTCTTC. It is translated as CASSPDASGGYNEQFF.

About this clonotype itself: The junction differs from germline at one of its ends, possibly a read error. In DNA, the CDR3 is TGTGCCGGCAGGGTGAACACTGAAGCTTTCTTT. Translated: CAGRVNTEAFF. The chain carries TRBV2 and TRBJ1-1, with D perhaps matching TRBD1 (5 bases). This CDR3 has 11 residues. Germline V gene data show CDR1 as SNHLY and CDR2 as FYNNEI.

The V gene is TRBV7-3, the J gene TRBJ2-2; 11 bases are a match to TRBD2. The V gene end was trimmed by 5 bases and the J gene end by 4 bases; junction bases not matched to a gene: 12. The CDR3 has 18 residues. The germline V gene encodes CDR1 SGHTA and CDR2 FQGTGA. The CDR3 DNA is TGTGCCAGCAGCCCCTATAGCGGGGGGGCCGAGGGCACCGGGGAGCTGTTTTTT. Amino acids: CASSPYSGGAEGTGELFF.

The rearrangement links TRBV5-1 to TRBJ2-5, with 7 bases lining up with TRBD2. After removal of 5 bases from V and 1 base from J, the junction contained 8 bases not matched to a gene. The CDR3 has 15 residues. Germline values: CDR1 SGHRS, CDR2 YFSETQ. The CDR3 region is CASRQQAGFQETQYF. For the CDR3, the DNA is TGCGCCAGCAGACAGCAAGCGGGGTTCCAAGAGACCCAGTACTTC.

This chain links TRBV5-1 with TRBJ2-1; D call uncertain. Germline loops: CDR1 SGHRS, CDR2 YFSETQ. V lost 4 bases to trimming and J lost 8 bases, with 16 bases between them. CDR3 size: 14 residues. In DNA, the CDR3 is TGCGCCAGCAGCGCAGGACGGACCTTGGATGAGCAGTTCTTC. Residues: CASSAGRTLDEQFF.

The chain carries TRBV7-2 and TRBJ2-3; no clear D. The CDR3 is 12 amino acids. Germline V gives CDR1 SGHTA, CDR2 FQGNSA. Trimming shortened V by 6 bases and J by 2 bases, and 6 bases separated the two germline ends. CDR3 sequence (DNA): TGTGCCAGCAGTCCCTTCACAGATACGCAGTATTTT. Its translation: CASSPFTDTQYF. Full variable domain (rest looked up from reference TRBV7-2 and TRBJ2-3): GAGVSQSPSNKVTEKGKDVELRCDPISGHTALYWYRQSLGQGLEFLIYFQGNSAPDKSGLPSDRFSAERTGGSVSTLTIQRTQQEDSAVYLCASSPFTDTQYFGPGTRLTVL.

A few counts support this clonotype. V gene TRBV10-3 combines with J gene TRBJ2-2; D ambiguous. Trimming removed 7 bases from V and 1 base from J, with 13 bases in between. The germline V gene has CDR1 ENHRY and CDR2 SYGVKD. The CDR3 spans 15 residues. The CDR3: CAITTQDVNTGELFF. Written as DNA, the CDR3 is TGTGCCATCACTACTCAAGACGTGAACACCGGGGAGCTGTTTTTT.

This sequence joins TRBV5-5 and TRBJ2-3; 8 bases fit TRBD2. Germline assignment: CDR1 SGHKS and CDR2 YYEKEE (reference sequence). Germline trimming cut 0 bases from V and 2 bases from J; bases unmatched to any gene: 5. The CDR3 is 16 residues long. CDR3 sequence reads: CASSLGGGIFTDTQYF. For the CDR3, the DNA is TGTGCCAGCAGCTTGGGCGGGGGGATATTCACAGATACGCAGTATTTT.

The chain is built from TRBV20-1 and TRBJ2-1, with 9 bases identical to TRBD2. Germline CDR1 and CDR2: DFQATT and SNEGSKA (reference sequence). The CDR3 contains 18 residues. Trimming took 0 bases from V and 0 from J; bases not matched to a gene: 9. CDR3 residues: CSARDAGGPSSSYNEQFF. The CDR3 nucleotides are TGCAGTGCTAGAGATGCGGGGGGGCCCTCGAGCTCCTACAATGAGCAGTTCTTC.

This clonotype was seen more than once but under ten times. V usage is TRBV6-5 and J usage is TRBJ2-1; 10 bases match TRBD2. Germline V gives CDR1 MNHEY, CDR2 SVGAGI. Unmatched junction bases numbered 5, after V lost 6 bases and J lost 0 bases. This CDR3 contains 16 residues. CDR3 sequence: CASSTLAGASYNEQFF. Here the CDR3 DNA reads TGTGCCAGCAGCACCCTAGCGGGGGCCTCCTACAATGAGCAGTTCTTC.

This clonotype has just a few counts. The rearrangement uses TRBV27 and TRBJ2-1; D is perhaps TRBD2 (5 bases). V was pared by 3 bases and J by 4 bases, with 13 bases between. The CDR3 is made up of 15 amino acids. Germline lookup yields CDR1 MNHEY and CDR2 SMNVEV (reference sequence). Written as DNA, the CDR3 is TGTGCCAGCAGTTTGAGGAGCGGCGAGTACAATGAGCAGTTCTTC. It yields the protein CASSLRSGEYNEQFF.

This clonotype was seen repeatedly, ten times or more. This chain connects TRBV20-1 to TRBJ1-2, with D possibly TRBD1 on 6 matching bases. This CDR3 region has 14 residues. Trimming removed 0 bases at V and 8 bases at J, with 16 bases between. The germline V gene encodes CDR1 DFQATT and CDR2 SNEGSKA (reference sequence). This chain's CDR3 is CSARDLGASSGYTF. Written as DNA, the CDR3 is TGCAGTGCTAGAGATCTGGGGGCGTCTTCCGGCTACACCTTC.

Only a few counts were recorded for this clonotype. The chain joins TRBV6-5 to TRBJ2-7, with a possible D match to TRBD2 (6 bases). Per the germline V gene, CDR1 is MNHEY and CDR2 is SVGAGI. The CDR3 totals 13 residues. V was shortened by 6 bases and J by 4 bases, with 13 bases between the two germline ends. Written as DNA, the CDR3 is TGTGCCAGCAGGGGGGTAGCGGATTACGAGCAGTACTTC. Its translation is CASRGVADYEQYF.

This clonotype was observed many times. This sequence joins TRBV15 and TRBJ2-5; D is unresolved. CDR3 length equals 15 residues. In germline, CDR1 is LNHNV, CDR2 YYDKDF (reference sequence). V was pared by 1 base and J by 9 bases, with 18 bases between. CDR3 sequence reads: CATSRVELRQGSQYF. Written as DNA, the CDR3 is TGTGCCACCAGCAGAGTCGAACTTCGCCAAGGGTCCCAGTACTTC. Full variable domain (rest looked up from reference TRBV15 and TRBJ2-5): DAMVIQNPRYQVTQFGKPVTLSCSQTLNHNVMYWYQQKSSQAPKLLFHYYDKDFNNEADTPDNFQSRRPNTSFCFLDIRSPGLGDTAMYLCATSRVELRQGSQYFGPGTRLLVL.

The CDR3 loop is CASSQARGASGYTF. Written as DNA, the CDR3 is TGTGCCAGCAGCCAAGCGCGGGGGGCCAGTGGCTACACCTTC. V gene TRBV3-1 combines with J gene TRBJ1-2; perhaps TRBD1 as D (6 bases). Trimming left V 1 base short and J 7 bases short, with 13 bases between. The germline gives CDR1 LGHDT, CDR2 YNNKEL (reference sequence). CDR3 length equals 14 residues.

The V call is TRBV12-3 or TRBV12-4, the J call TRBJ1-1, with D hard to call. The CDR3 extends over 14 amino acids. V was clipped by 3 bases and J by 1 base, with 9 bases between them. The CDR3 spells CASSFQDPNTEAFF. The CDR3 nucleotides are TGTGCCAGCAGTTTTCAGGACCCGAACACTGAAGCTTTCTTT.

This clonotype was counted between two and nine times. This rearrangement joins TRBV4-3 to TRBJ1-1, with TRBD1 identical over 8 bases. Looked up from germline, CDR1 is LGHNA and CDR2 is YSLEER. The CDR3 is 17 amino acids. The ends lost 0 bases at V and 1 base at J; junction bases unmatched: 7. CDR3 nucleotide sequence: TGCGCCAGCAGCCAAGATCCCTGGACAGGGAGGAACACTGAAGCTTTCTTT. Translating it yields CASSQDPWTGRNTEAFF.